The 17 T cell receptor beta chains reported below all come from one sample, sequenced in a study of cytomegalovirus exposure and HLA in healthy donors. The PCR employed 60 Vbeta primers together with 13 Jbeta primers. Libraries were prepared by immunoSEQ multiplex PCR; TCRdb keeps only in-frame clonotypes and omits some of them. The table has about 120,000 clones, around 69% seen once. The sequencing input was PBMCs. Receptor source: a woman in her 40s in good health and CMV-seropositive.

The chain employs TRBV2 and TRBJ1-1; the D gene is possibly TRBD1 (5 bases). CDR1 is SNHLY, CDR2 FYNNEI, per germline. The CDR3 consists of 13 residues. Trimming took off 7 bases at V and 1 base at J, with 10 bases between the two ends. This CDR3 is CASTKDRNTEAFF. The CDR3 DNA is TGTGCCAGCACAAAAGACAGGAACACTGAAGCTTTCTTT.

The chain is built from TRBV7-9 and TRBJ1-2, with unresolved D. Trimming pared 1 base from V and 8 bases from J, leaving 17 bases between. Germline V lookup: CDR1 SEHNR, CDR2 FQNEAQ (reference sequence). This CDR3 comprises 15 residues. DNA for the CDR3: TGTGCCAGCAGCTTAGTTGGCCAGTACGTGATGGGCTACACCTTC. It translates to CASSLVGQYVMGYTF.

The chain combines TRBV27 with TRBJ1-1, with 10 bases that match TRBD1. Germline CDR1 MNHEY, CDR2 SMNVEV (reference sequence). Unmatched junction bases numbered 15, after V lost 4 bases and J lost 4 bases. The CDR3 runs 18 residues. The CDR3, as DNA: TGTGCCAGCAGTTCGCCCCTGACAGGGGGCGGGAGGGGCACTGAAGCTTTCTTT. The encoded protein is CASSSPLTGGGRGTEAFF.

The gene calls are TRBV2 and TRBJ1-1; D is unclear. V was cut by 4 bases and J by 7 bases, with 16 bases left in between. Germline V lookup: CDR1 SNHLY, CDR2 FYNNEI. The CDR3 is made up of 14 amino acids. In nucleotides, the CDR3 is TGTGCCAGCAGTGGATCCGGGGTACCTAATGAAGCTTTCTTT. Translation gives CASSGSGVPNEAFF.

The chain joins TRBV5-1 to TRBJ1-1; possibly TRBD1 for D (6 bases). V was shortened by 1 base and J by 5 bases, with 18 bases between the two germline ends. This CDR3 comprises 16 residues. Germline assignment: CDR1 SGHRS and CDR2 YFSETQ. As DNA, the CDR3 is TGCGCCAGCAGCTTGCGTACAGGGAGGGTTTTAACTGAAGCTTTCTTT. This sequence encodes CASSLRTGRVLTEAFF.

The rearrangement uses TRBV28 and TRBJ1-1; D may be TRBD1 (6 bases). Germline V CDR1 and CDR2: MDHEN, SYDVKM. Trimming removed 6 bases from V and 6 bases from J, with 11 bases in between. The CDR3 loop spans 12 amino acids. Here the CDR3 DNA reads TGTGCCAGCAGGCAGGGGCCCTCTGAAGCTTTCTTT. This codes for CASRQGPSEAFF.

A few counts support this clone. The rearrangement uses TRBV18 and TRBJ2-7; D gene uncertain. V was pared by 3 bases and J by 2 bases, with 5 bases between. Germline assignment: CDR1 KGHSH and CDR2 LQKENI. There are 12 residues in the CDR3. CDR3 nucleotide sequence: TGTGCCAGCTCACCCGCGACCTACGAGCAGTACTTC. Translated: CASSPATYEQYF.

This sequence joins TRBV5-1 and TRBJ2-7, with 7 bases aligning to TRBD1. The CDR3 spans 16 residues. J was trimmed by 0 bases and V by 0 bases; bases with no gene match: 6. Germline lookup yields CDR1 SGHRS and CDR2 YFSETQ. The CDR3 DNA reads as TGCGCCAGCAGCTTGGCTGGGACAGCAAGCTCCTACGAGCAGTACTTC. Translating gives CASSLAGTASSYEQYF.

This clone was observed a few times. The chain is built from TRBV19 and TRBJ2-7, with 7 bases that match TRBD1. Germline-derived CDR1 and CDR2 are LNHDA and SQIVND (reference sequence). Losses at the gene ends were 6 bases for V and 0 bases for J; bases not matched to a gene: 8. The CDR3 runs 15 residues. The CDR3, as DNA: TGTGCCAGTAGGAACGGACAGGAGAACTCCTACGAGCAGTACTTC. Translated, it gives CASRNGQENSYEQYF.

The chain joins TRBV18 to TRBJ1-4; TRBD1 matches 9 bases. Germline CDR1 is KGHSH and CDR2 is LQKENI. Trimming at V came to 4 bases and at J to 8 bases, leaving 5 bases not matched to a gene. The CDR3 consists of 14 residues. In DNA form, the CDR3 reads TGTGCCAGCTCACTAGGGACAGGGCAAGAAAAACTGTTTTTT. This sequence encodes CASSLGTGQEKLFF.

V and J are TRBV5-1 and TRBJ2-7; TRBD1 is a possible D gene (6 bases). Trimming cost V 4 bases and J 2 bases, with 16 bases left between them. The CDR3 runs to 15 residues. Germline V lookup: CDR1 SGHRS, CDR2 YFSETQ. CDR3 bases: TGCGCCAGCAGCCCAGCACGTCGGACAGCCTACGAGCAGTACTTC. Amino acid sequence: CASSPARRTAYEQYF. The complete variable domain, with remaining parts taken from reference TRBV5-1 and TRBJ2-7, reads KAGVTQTPRYLIKTRGQQVTLSCSPISGHRSVSWYQQTPGQGLQFLFEYFSETQRNKGNFPGRFSGRQFSNSRSEMNVSTLELGDSALYLCASSPARRTAYEQYFGPGTRLTVT.

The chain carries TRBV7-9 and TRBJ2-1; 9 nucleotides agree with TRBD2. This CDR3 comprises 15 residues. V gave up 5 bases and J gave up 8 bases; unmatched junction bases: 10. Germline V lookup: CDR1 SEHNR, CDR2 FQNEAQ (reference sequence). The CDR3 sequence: CASSRSGSPRDEQFF. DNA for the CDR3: TGTGCCAGCAGCCGTAGCGGGAGCCCCCGCGATGAGCAGTTCTTC.

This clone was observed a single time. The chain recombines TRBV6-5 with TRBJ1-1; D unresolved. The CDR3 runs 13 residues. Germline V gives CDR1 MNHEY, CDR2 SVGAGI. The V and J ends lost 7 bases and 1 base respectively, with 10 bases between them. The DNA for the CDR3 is TGTGCCAGCACCAGAGGAGGGAACACTGAAGCTTTCTTT. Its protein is CASTRGGNTEAFF.

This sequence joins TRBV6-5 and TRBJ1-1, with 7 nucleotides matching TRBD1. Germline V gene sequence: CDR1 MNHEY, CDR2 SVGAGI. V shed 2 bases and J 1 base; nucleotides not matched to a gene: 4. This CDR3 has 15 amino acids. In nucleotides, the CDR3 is TGTGCCAGCAGTTACGGGGACAGTAGGAACACTGAAGCTTTCTTT. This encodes CASSYGDSRNTEAFF.

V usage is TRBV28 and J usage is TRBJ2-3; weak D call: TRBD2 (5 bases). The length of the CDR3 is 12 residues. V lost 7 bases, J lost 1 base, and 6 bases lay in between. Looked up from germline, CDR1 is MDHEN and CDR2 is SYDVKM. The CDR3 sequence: CASKEGTDTQYF. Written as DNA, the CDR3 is TGTGCCAGCAAGGAGGGCACAGATACGCAGTATTTT.

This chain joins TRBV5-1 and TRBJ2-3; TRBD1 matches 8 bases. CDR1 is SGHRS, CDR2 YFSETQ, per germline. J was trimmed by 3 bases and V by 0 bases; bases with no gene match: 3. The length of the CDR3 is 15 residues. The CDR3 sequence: CASSLARQGTDTQYF. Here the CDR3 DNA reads TGCGCCAGCAGCTTGGCCCGACAGGGGACAGATACGCAGTATTTT.

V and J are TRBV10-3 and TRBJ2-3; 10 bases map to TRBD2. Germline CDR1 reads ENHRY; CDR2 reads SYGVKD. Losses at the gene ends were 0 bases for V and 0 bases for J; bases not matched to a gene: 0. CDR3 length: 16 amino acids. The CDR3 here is CAISESGLASTDTQYF. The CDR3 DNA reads TGTGCCATCAGTGAGTCGGGACTAGCGAGCACAGATACGCAGTATTTT.